Listed here are 2 T cell receptor beta chains from one sample, sequenced in a study of response to subunit inactivated influenza vaccine listed by TCRdb under 2018. The library was made by RT-PCR. These reads were obtained on an Illumina HiSeq 2500. Through fastp at Q25 and MiXCR, TCRdb rebuilt clones from the public reads, retaining in-frame beta chains. Here each entry gathers all rows of one CDR3 protein and keeps the most common genes and DNA. The sample has about 480,000 distinct CDR3 sequences on record, over 9.5% of them singletons. About 12% of the sample belongs to the ten largest clones. Explained via the paper, the time point label denotes: approximately 40 days after influenza vaccine administration. The sample was PBMCs from blood, taken around seven weeks after vaccination. The receptors derive from a man aged 45-65 years who received an inactivated influenza vaccine. Donor details come from another sample of the same person, matched by shared clones.

This clonotype has a handful of counts. The chain carries TRBV28 and TRBJ2-7, with unresolved D. Germline loops: CDR1 MDHEN, CDR2 SYDVKM. Trimming stripped 1 base from V and 0 bases from J, with 10 bases between. The CDR3 sequence is 15 residues long. As DNA, the CDR3 is TGTGCCAGCAGTTTATCTGGCAGAAGCTCCTACGAGCAGTACTTC. Protein: CASSLSGRSSYEQYF.

This clonotype showed up many times. The V call is TRBV12-3 or TRBV12-4, the J call TRBJ2-2, with 8 positions matching TRBD1. Trimming cost V 6 bases and J 4 bases; bases outside gene matches: 7. The CDR3 totals 15 residues. The CDR3 region has the DNA TGTGCCAGCAGCCGCAGACAGGGGCTCACCGGGGAGCTGTTTTTT. It encodes CASSRRQGLTGELFF.